Listed here are 22 T cell receptor beta chains from one sample, sequenced in a study of T cell responses to AZD1222 COVID-19 vaccine. Repertoires were generated with immunoSEQ multiplex PCR, while TCRdb's copy carries only in-frame clones and drops some. The table lists 150,000 to 200,000 clones, about 94% of them singletons. The material was peripheral blood, obtained on day 0 of AZD1222 vaccination. These receptors were collected from an adult in good health.

The chain employs TRBV10-1 and TRBJ1-3; D unresolved. This CDR3 has 15 amino acids. V shed 3 bases and J shed 0 bases, with 9 bases lying between them. CDR1 and CDR2 from the germline V gene are WNHNN and SYGVQD (reference sequence). CDR3 sequence (DNA): TGCGCCAGCAGTGAAGATCCTAGCTCTGGAAACACCATATATTTT. The encoded protein is CASSEDPSSGNTIYF.

V usage is TRBV7-2 and J usage is TRBJ2-7; D may be TRBD1 (7 bases). Trimming stripped 5 bases from V and 6 bases from J, with 14 bases between. Germline CDR1 reads SGHTA; CDR2 reads FQGNSA. This CDR3 contains 13 residues. The CDR3 nucleotides read TGTGCCAGCAGCACCAGACAGGGAGGCGAGCAGTACTTC. It codes for CASSTRQGGEQYF.

The chain uses TRBV12-3 or TRBV12-4 and TRBJ1-4, with TRBD1 as a possible D gene (5 bases). The CDR3 totals 13 residues. Trimming shortened V by 5 bases and J by 15 bases, and 19 bases separated the two germline ends. The CDR3 reads CASSPPGTLTVFF. The CDR3 DNA follows: TGTGCCAGCAGTCCCCCCGGGACCCTAACGGTGTTTTTT.

The chain links TRBV9 to TRBJ2-2; D unresolved. V lost 1 base to trimming and J lost 5 bases, with 15 bases between them. The CDR3 extends over 16 amino acids. Germline CDR1 and CDR2: SGDLS and YYNGEE. This CDR3 reads CASSVSGWALTGELFF. DNA for the CDR3: TGTGCCAGCAGCGTAAGTGGCTGGGCGCTGACCGGGGAGCTGTTTTTT.

V and J are TRBV9 and TRBJ2-2; a possible D gene is TRBD2 (7 bases). V gave up 6 bases and J gave up 4 bases, with 13 bases separating them. CDR1 and CDR2 (germline): SGDLS, YYNGEE. The length of the CDR3 is 14 residues. DNA for the CDR3: TGTGCCAGCACCCCGGGGGGCGGCACCGGGGAGCTGTTTTTT. Translating it yields CASTPGGGTGELFF.

The chain employs TRBV12-3 or TRBV12-4 and TRBJ1-2, with 9 bases identical to TRBD1. This CDR3 is built from 13 residues. J lost 6 bases, V lost 4 bases, and 3 bases had no gene match. The CDR3 loop reads CASSSRQGDGYTF. The CDR3 region has the DNA TGTGCCAGCAGTTCTAGACAGGGGGATGGCTACACCTTC.

The chain combines TRBV5-1 with TRBJ1-2, with D tentatively TRBD1 (5 bases). The germline gives CDR1 SGHRS, CDR2 YFSETQ. This CDR3 has 15 amino acids. V was trimmed by 0 bases and J by 8 bases, leaving 17 bases between them. The CDR3 protein is CASSLESGSRRGYTF. For the CDR3, the DNA is TGCGCCAGCAGCTTGGAGTCAGGGTCCCGAAGGGGCTACACCTTC.

The genes are TRBV6-5 and TRBJ2-7, with D hard to call. Trimming stripped 0 bases from V and 1 base from J, with 4 bases between. In germline, CDR1 is MNHEY, CDR2 SVGAGI. The CDR3 extends over 13 amino acids. CDR3 loop: CASSYSQSYEQYF. Written as DNA, the CDR3 is TGTGCCAGCAGTTACTCGCAGTCCTACGAGCAGTACTTC.

The chain combines TRBV11-2 with TRBJ2-5, with TRBD1 matching over 8 bases. CDR1 SGHAT and CDR2 FQNNGV come from the germline V gene. Losses at the gene ends were 5 bases for V and 7 bases for J; bases not matched to a gene: 12. The CDR3 length is 15 residues. The CDR3: CASSARQGTLGTQYF. In nucleotides, the CDR3 is TGTGCCAGCAGCGCTAGACAGGGGACCCTGGGGACCCAGTACTTC.

The chain is built from TRBV5-6 and TRBJ1-6; D may be TRBD1 (5 bases). CDR1 and CDR2 (germline): SGHDT, YYEEEE. This CDR3 contains 17 residues. Deletions cut 3 bases from V and 0 bases from J, with 13 bases between. CDR3: CASSSRRQSSYNSPLHF. CDR3 in DNA: TGTGCCAGCAGCTCCCGAAGACAGAGCTCCTATAATTCACCCCTCCACTTT.

A single count supports this clone. The CDR3 is CASREKSNNQPQHF. In DNA, the CDR3 is TGTGCCAGTAGGGAAAAGAGTAACAATCAGCCCCAGCATTTT. The chain employs TRBV19 and TRBJ1-5, with D unclear. This CDR3 contains 14 residues. V was clipped by 6 bases and J by 3 bases, with 12 bases between them. Germline-derived CDR1 and CDR2 are LNHDA and SQIVND (reference sequence).

J is TRBJ2-3 and V is TRBV19; D is ambiguous. Germline loops: CDR1 LNHDA, CDR2 SQIVND (reference sequence). Trimming took 5 bases from V and 5 from J, leaving 14 bases between them. The CDR3 covers 14 residues. This CDR3 reads CASSHYQLGDTQYF. CDR3 bases: TGTGCCAGTAGTCACTACCAATTGGGAGATACGCAGTATTTT. The full variable domain, with the rest looked up from reference TRBV19 and TRBJ2-3, is DGGITQSPKYLFRKEGQNVTLSCEQNLNHDAMYWYRQDPGQGLRLIYYSQIVNDFQKGDIAEGYSVSREKKESFPLTVTSAQKNPTAFYLCASSHYQLGDTQYFGPGTRLTVL.

This clone was observed a single time. The chain couples TRBV19 to TRBJ2-3, with 11 bases matching TRBD2. The CDR3 contains 14 residues. Germline assignment: CDR1 LNHDA and CDR2 SQIVND (reference sequence). With 7 bases clipped from V and 3 bases from J, the junction kept 3 bases outside the gene matches. Here the CDR3 DNA reads TGTGCCAGTAATAGCGGGAGGGTAACAGATACGCAGTATTTT. Its translation: CASNSGRVTDTQYF. Drawing the rest from reference TRBV19 and TRBJ2-3, the complete variable domain is DGGITQSPKYLFRKEGQNVTLSCEQNLNHDAMYWYRQDPGQGLRLIYYSQIVNDFQKGDIAEGYSVSREKKESFPLTVTSAQKNPTAFYLCASNSGRVTDTQYFGPGTRLTVL.

The chain links TRBV27 to TRBJ1-5; no clear D gene. There are 16 residues in the CDR3. Trimming removed 1 base at V and 2 bases at J, with 12 bases between. Germline V lookup: CDR1 MNHEY, CDR2 SMNVEV (reference sequence). As DNA, the CDR3 is TGTGCCAGCAGTTTATGGGCAGGACCTGGCAATCAGCCCCAGCATTTT. Protein product: CASSLWAGPGNQPQHF.

This chain connects TRBV28 to TRBJ1-3; D call uncertain. Germline values: CDR1 MDHEN, CDR2 SYDVKM. This CDR3 is 17 amino acids long. V was shortened by 3 bases and J by 4 bases, with 19 bases between the two germline ends. The CDR3 sequence: CASSFIGQLDQGNTIYF. The CDR3 nucleotides are TGTGCCAGCAGTTTCATCGGTCAGCTCGATCAAGGAAACACCATATATTTT. The full variable domain, completed using reference TRBV28 and TRBJ1-3, is DVKVTQSSRYLVKRTGEKVFLECVQDMDHENMFWYRQDPGLGLRLIYFSYDVKMKEKGDIPEGYSVSREKKERFSLILESASTNQTSMYLCASSFIGQLDQGNTIYFGEGSWLTVV.

The chain links TRBV7-3 to TRBJ2-3; tentative D call: TRBD1 (6 bases). V was pared by 6 bases and J by 2 bases, with 15 bases between. The length of the CDR3 is 15 residues. Germline CDR1 reads SGHTA; CDR2 reads FQGTGA. The CDR3 here is CASSYRDMPTDTQYF. The DNA of the CDR3 is TGTGCCAGCAGTTATCGGGACATGCCCACAGATACGCAGTATTTT.

The chain joins TRBV9 to TRBJ1-1; D is uncertain. The CDR3 spans 13 residues. Trimming took 1 base from V and 1 from J, leaving 5 bases between them. Germline-derived CDR1 and CDR2 are SGDLS and YYNGEE. In nucleotides, the CDR3 is TGTGCCAGCAGCGTAAAAGGGAACACTGAAGCTTTCTTT. It translates to CASSVKGNTEAFF.

V usage is TRBV30 and J usage is TRBJ1-2; possibly TRBD1 for D (6 bases). CDR1 and CDR2 (germline): GTSNPN, SVGIG (reference sequence). V was trimmed by 5 bases and J by 1 base, leaving 17 bases between them. CDR3 size: 15 residues. The CDR3 coding sequence is TGTGCCTGGGGCGACCGGGACACGCATAACTATGGCTACACCTTC. This codes for CAWGDRDTHNYGYTF.

The chain links TRBV20-1 to TRBJ1-2; no firm D call. Trimming left V 3 bases short and J 8 bases short, with 13 bases between. The CDR3 is made up of 12 amino acids. Germline V gene sequence: CDR1 DFQATT, CDR2 SNEGSKA (reference sequence). The DNA for the CDR3 is TGCAGTGCTAGTCAGGAGCTGAGAGGCTACACCTTC. This codes for CSASQELRGYTF.

The V call is TRBV2, the J call TRBJ1-3; D is uncertain. The CDR3 is 13 amino acids. V lost 8 bases to trimming and J lost 0 bases, with 8 bases between them. Germline CDR1 is SNHLY and CDR2 is FYNNEI. The DNA of the CDR3 is TGTGCCAGCCATAGGACCTCTGGAAACACCATATATTTT. Amino acids: CASHRTSGNTIYF.

This clone was counted a single time. The rearrangement uses TRBV18 and TRBJ2-6; 7 nucleotides align to TRBD1. This CDR3 region has 16 residues. The junction had 5 bases not matched to a gene; V was cut back by 4 bases and J by 2 bases. Germline assignment: CDR1 KGHSH and CDR2 LQKENI. The CDR3 nucleotides are TGTGCCAGCTCACACAACAGGGGTCCTGGGGCCAACGTCCTGACTTTC. Its protein product is CASSHNRGPGANVLTF.

The chain recombines TRBV19 with TRBJ2-1, with D possibly being TRBD1 (6 bases). Trimming took 6 bases from V and 6 from J, leaving 15 bases between them. Germline lookup yields CDR1 LNHDA and CDR2 SQIVND (reference sequence). This CDR3 is built from 14 residues. Here the CDR3 reads CASREVGAGNEQFF. CDR3 nucleotide sequence: TGTGCCAGTAGGGAAGTGGGGGCCGGCAATGAGCAGTTCTTC.